One and the same sample provided the 25 T cell receptor beta chains below, sequenced in a study of blood T cell repertoires in COVID-19 (TCRdb year 2020). The library was generated by the immunoSEQ multiplex PCR assay. TCRdb obtained this table from immuneACCESS and retained in-frame rearrangements with V and J assigned. These tables miss some clones; where compared with another copy, unresolved V genes account for less than half of the shortfall, and the remainder is unexplained. The sample has under 500,000 clones on record, roughly 89% of them singletons. The biggest ten clones account for 4% to 4.5% of the sample. Sequenced: peripheral blood. All receptors come from a woman aged 30 to 39 with acute or convalescent COVID-19.

The chain links TRBV7-2 to TRBJ2-2, with D possibly TRBD2 on 6 matching bases. The CDR3 consists of 13 residues. Germline V gene lookup returns CDR1 SGHTA and CDR2 FQGNSA. With 5 bases removed from V and 7 bases from J, the gap between germline ends came to 11 bases. The CDR3 region has the DNA TGTGCCAGCAGCGAGCGACTAGGCGGGGAGCTGTTTTTT. Its translation is CASSERLGGELFF.

There are a few counts of this clone. The gene calls are TRBV10-3 and TRBJ2-7; 8 positions match TRBD1. J was trimmed by 3 bases and V by 5 bases; bases with no gene match: 6. The CDR3 extends over 14 amino acids. The germline V gene encodes CDR1 ENHRY and CDR2 SYGVKD. The CDR3 loop reads CAISTTGGNYEQYF. The CDR3 DNA follows: TGTGCCATCAGTACAACAGGGGGGAACTACGAGCAGTACTTC.

CDR3 amino acids: CASSDSGVDPDEQFF. DNA of the CDR3: TGTGCCAGCAGCGATAGCGGGGTGGATCCGGATGAGCAGTTCTTC. V usage is TRBV7-3 and J usage is TRBJ2-1, with 8 positions matching TRBD2. Germline V CDR1 and CDR2: SGHTA, FQGTGA. V trimming: 5 bases; J trimming: 8 bases; junction bases outside the gene matches: 11. This CDR3 has 15 amino acids.

This clone was detected once. The gene calls are TRBV5-6 and TRBJ1-5, with D perhaps matching TRBD1 (6 bases). Between the trimmed V and J ends, which lost 2 bases and 1 base, there was a span of 7 bases. The CDR3 is 14 residues long. Germline assignment: CDR1 SGHDT and CDR2 YYEEEE. CDR3 coding DNA: TGTGCCAGCAGCTTACAGGGAAGCAATCAGCCCCAGCATTTT. It yields the protein CASSLQGSNQPQHF.

The chain links TRBV12-5 to TRBJ1-1; 8 bases agree with TRBD1. This CDR3 is 13 amino acids long. Trimming took 6 bases from V and 11 from J; bases not matched to a gene: 11. The germline V gene has CDR1 LGHNT and CDR2 FRNRAP. CDR3 region: CASGLTGGTAAFF. The CDR3 coding sequence is TGTGCTAGTGGCCTAACAGGGGGGACTGCGGCTTTCTTT.

This chain uses TRBV19 with TRBJ1-1; D is ambiguous. This CDR3 is 18 amino acids long. The germline V and J ends were trimmed by 7 bases and 4 bases, with 28 bases remaining between them. CDR1 is LNHDA, CDR2 SQIVND, per germline (reference sequence). This CDR3 is CASTISATRRYSGTEAFF. The DNA of the CDR3 is TGTGCCAGTACCATATCCGCCACCAGAAGGTATTCGGGCACTGAAGCTTTCTTT.

J is TRBJ2-3 and V is TRBV11-2; 13 bases match TRBD2. CDR1 is SGHAT and CDR2 is FQNNGV in the germline V gene. CDR3 length equals 16 residues. V dropped 5 bases and J dropped 3; count of bases not matched to a gene: 5. CDR3 amino acids: CASSPRTSGGTDTQYF. CDR3 in DNA: TGTGCCAGCAGCCCGCGGACTAGCGGGGGTACAGATACGCAGTATTTT.

The chain has TRBV4-1 and TRBJ2-5, with 14 nucleotides matching TRBD2. Germline CDR1 MGHRA, CDR2 YSYEKL. CDR3 size: 17 residues. V lost 4 bases and J lost 1; bases outside the gene matches: 5. The CDR3 coding sequence is TGCGCCAGCAGCCTCGGGACTAGCGGGGGCCTCCAAGAGACCCAGTACTTC. Translated, it gives CASSLGTSGGLQETQYF.

This chain links TRBV2 with TRBJ1-3; TRBD1 agrees at 11 bases. The germline CDR1 and CDR2 sequences are SNHLY and FYNNEI. Trimming took 2 bases from V and 4 from J; bases not matched to a gene: 1. There are 15 residues in the CDR3. The CDR3 is CASSEWTGGGNTIYF. CDR3 coding DNA: TGTGCCAGCAGTGAATGGACAGGGGGCGGAAACACCATATATTTT.

This clone was picked up one time. The rearrangement joins TRBV5-5 to TRBJ1-1; the D gene is possibly TRBD1 (6 bases). V gave up 4 bases and J gave up 3 bases, with 13 bases separating them. Germline V gene lookup returns CDR1 SGHKS and CDR2 YYEKEE (reference sequence). The CDR3 runs to 14 residues. CDR3 sequence (DNA): TGTGCCAGCAGCAGACAGGTCGTGGACACTGAAGCTTTCTTT. Its translation is CASSRQVVDTEAFF.

The chain is built from TRBV27 and TRBJ2-4, with a tentative D call TRBD2 (5 bases). CDR1 is MNHEY, CDR2 SMNVEV, per germline (reference sequence). The CDR3 is made up of 17 amino acids. The ends were cut back, 1 base at V and 3 bases at J, with 16 bases in the middle. The CDR3 coding sequence is TGTGCCAGCAGTTTATTCCTGGGAGACGGGGTCAAAAACATTCAGTACTTC. This codes for CASSLFLGDGVKNIQYF.

The chain uses TRBV4-1 and TRBJ2-1; a possible D gene is TRBD1 (5 bases). The germline V and J ends were trimmed by 0 bases and 0 bases, with 9 bases remaining between them. The CDR3 spans 16 residues. The germline V gene encodes CDR1 MGHRA and CDR2 YSYEKL. The DNA for the CDR3 is TGCGCCAGCAGCCAAGAGCAGGGAAACTCCTACAATGAGCAGTTCTTC. Translating it yields CASSQEQGNSYNEQFF.

This chain uses TRBV7-8 with TRBJ2-5; tentatively, D is TRBD1 (6 bases). CDR1 and CDR2 from the germline V gene are SGHVS and FQNEAQ. The CDR3 spans 14 residues. Between the trimmed V and J ends, which lost 0 bases and 5 bases, there was a span of 10 bases. This chain's CDR3 is CASSLAAGAETQYF. The CDR3 region has the DNA TGTGCCAGCAGCTTAGCCGCAGGGGCGGAGACCCAGTACTTC.

This chain links TRBV3-1 (or the pseudogene TRBV3-2) with TRBJ2-1, with TRBD2 matching over 9 bases. The V segment lost 4 bases and the J segment 5 bases; nucleotides outside the gene matches: 6. The CDR3 spans 15 residues. Looked up from germline, CDR1 is LGHDT and CDR2 is YNNKEL (reference sequence). DNA for the CDR3: TGTGCCAGCAGCCTTAAGGGACTAGCCAACAATGAGCAGTTCTTC. As protein: CASSLKGLANNEQFF.

The rearrangement links TRBV19 to TRBJ2-7, with D perhaps TRBD1 (5 bases). Looked up from germline, CDR1 is LNHDA and CDR2 is SQIVND (reference sequence). The CDR3 sequence is 15 residues long. The germline V and J ends were trimmed by 5 bases and 2 bases, with 16 bases remaining between them. The CDR3 coding sequence is TGTGCCAGTAGTCTTCAGGCGGACACCACCTACGAGCAGTACTTC. Protein product: CASSLQADTTYEQYF.

This clone was counted a single time. The chain has TRBV5-1 and TRBJ1-2; 7 bases are a match to TRBD1. Trimming cost V 4 bases and J 4 bases; bases outside gene matches: 13. Germline CDR1 and CDR2: SGHRS and YFSETQ. The CDR3 runs to 16 residues. CDR3 protein: CASSPGPTGVVYGYTF. The CDR3, as DNA: TGCGCCAGCAGCCCAGGACCAACAGGGGTCGTCTATGGCTACACCTTC.

V is TRBV5-4 and J is TRBJ2-3; TRBD1 is a possible D gene (6 bases). Trimming removed 4 bases at V and 1 base at J, with 16 bases between. Germline loops: CDR1 SGHNT, CDR2 YYREEE (reference sequence). The CDR3 covers 16 residues. The CDR3 nucleotides are TGTGCCAGCAGCGATGGGGGCAACCGCGGCACAGATACGCAGTATTTT. Translated: CASSDGGNRGTDTQYF.

This rearrangement joins TRBV11-2 to TRBJ2-3; D is perhaps TRBD1 (5 bases). CDR1 and CDR2 from the germline V gene are SGHAT and FQNNGV. Trimming removed 1 base at V and 0 bases at J, with 14 bases between. This CDR3 region has 17 residues. The CDR3: CASSLVKRQTSTDTQYF. CDR3 coding DNA: TGTGCCAGCAGCTTAGTTAAAAGACAGACTAGCACAGATACGCAGTATTTT.

V is TRBV30 and J is TRBJ1-6, with D hard to call. Trimming removed 5 bases at V and 0 bases at J, with 11 bases between. Germline CDR1 is GTSNPN and CDR2 is SVGIG (reference sequence). The CDR3 consists of 15 residues. The DNA for the CDR3 is TGTGCCTGGGACGCGAGGAGCTCCTATAATTCACCCCTCCACTTT. This gives the protein CAWDARSSYNSPLHF.

J is TRBJ2-5 and V is TRBV7-9; the D is unclear. The CDR3 totals 14 residues. Germline V lookup: CDR1 SEHNR, CDR2 FQNEAQ (reference sequence). V lost 3 bases and J 4 bases, leaving 12 bases between the germline ends. The CDR3 protein is CASSLLGSAETQYF. CDR3 bases: TGTGCCAGCAGCTTGCTAGGATCGGCAGAGACCCAGTACTTC.

The chain combines TRBV28 with TRBJ1-5, with 7 bases identical to TRBD1. CDR3 size: 13 residues. Germline V lookup: CDR1 MDHEN, CDR2 SYDVKM. Unmatched junction bases numbered 3, after V lost 8 bases and J lost 2 bases. CDR3 amino acids: CASSQGGNQPQHF. The CDR3 DNA sequence: TGTGCCAGCTCCCAGGGGGGCAATCAGCCCCAGCATTTT.

V gene TRBV5-5 combines with J gene TRBJ2-5; D remains ambiguous. The germline gives CDR1 SGHKS, CDR2 YYEKEE (reference sequence). The CDR3 spans 13 residues. Trimming cost V 4 bases and J 5 bases, with 12 bases left between them. This CDR3 is CASSLSSRETQYF. CDR3 nucleotide sequence: TGTGCCAGCAGCCTATCCTCTAGGGAGACCCAGTACTTC.

The chain links TRBV19 to TRBJ2-5; D may be TRBD2 (6 bases). The ends were cut back, 8 bases at V and 2 bases at J, with 15 bases in the middle. The germline gives CDR1 LNHDA, CDR2 SQIVND (reference sequence). The CDR3 spans 14 residues. CDR3 DNA: TGTGCCAGTGCCAACCCTGGGGGGCAAGAGACCCAGTACTTC. It specifies CASANPGGQETQYF.

The CDR3 region is CASSSSGTRDTQYF. Written as DNA, the CDR3 is TGTGCCAGCAGCTCGTCCGGGACTAGGGATACGCAGTATTTT. This chain links TRBV7-3 with TRBJ2-3, with TRBD2 matching over 8 bases. CDR1 and CDR2 (germline): SGHTA, FQGTGA. J gave up 6 bases and V 4 bases, and 6 bases lay outside the gene matches. This CDR3 region has 14 residues.

The chain carries TRBV5-5 and TRBJ2-3; TRBD1 is a possible D gene (6 bases). Trimming shortened V by 0 bases and J by 3 bases, and 11 bases separated the two germline ends. The germline gives CDR1 SGHKS, CDR2 YYEKEE (reference sequence). The CDR3 has 15 residues. The chain's CDR3 is CASSLAPQGTDTQYF. In DNA, the CDR3 is TGTGCCAGCAGCTTGGCGCCGCAGGGGACAGATACGCAGTATTTT. Full variable domain (outside the CDR3, taken from reference TRBV5-5 and TRBJ2-3): DAGVTQSPTHLIKTRGQQVTLRCSPISGHKSVSWYQQVLGQGPQFIFQYYEKEERGRGNFPDRFSARQFPNYSSELNVNALLLGDSALYLCASSLAPQGTDTQYFGPGTRLTVL.